This TCR beta chain comes out of a study of OX40 agonist ivuxolimab in advanced cancers. Points from the study as a whole: At 0.1 to 3.0 mg/kg, CD4+ and CD8+ blood T cells expanded clonally by week 6. Among the nonresponders, some also had low normalized T-cell clonal expansion.

J was trimmed by 2 bases and V by 2 bases; bases with no gene match: 3. This CDR3 spans 14 amino acids. Germline V CDR1 and CDR2: SGDLS, YYNGEE. This clone was seen a single time. Its matching antigen is unknown. The assay was immunoSEQ multiplex PCR, and TCRdb's table has in-frame clones only and misses some. The sample shows 95,000 to 150,000 clones, just under 95% of them seen only once. V gene TRBV9 combines with J gene TRBJ1-2; 7 nucleotides align to TRBD1. The TCR was taken from an adult with an advanced solid tumor such as melanoma, head and neck, liver or kidney cancer. Sequencing was performed on CD4+ or CD8+ T cells sorted from blood, taken in a trial of the OX40 agonist ivuxolimab. CDR3 loop: CASSVQQGNYGYTF. In DNA, the CDR3 is TGTGCCAGCAGCGTCCAACAGGGGAACTATGGCTACACCTTC. Drawing the rest from reference TRBV9 and TRBJ1-2, the complete variable domain is DSGVTQTPKHLITATGQRVTLRCSPRSGDLSVYWYQQSLDQGLQFLIQYYNGEERAKGNILERFSAQQFPDLHSELNLSSLELGDSALYFCASSVQQGNYGYTFGSGTRLTVV.